This T cell receptor (beta chain) was obtained from a study of OX40 agonist ivuxolimab in advanced cancers. Profiled with immunoSEQ multiplex PCR; TCRdb holds only in-frame clones, not every one. The sample holds under 85,000 clones, 88% seen once. The source is an adult with an advanced solid tumor such as melanoma, head and neck, liver or kidney cancer. The sequences come from CD4+ or CD8+ T cells sorted from blood, collected in a trial of the OX40 agonist ivuxolimab.

The CDR3 reads CASSQGLNADSSYEQYF. The DNA for the CDR3 is TGTGCCAGCAGCCAGGGTCTTAACGCCGACAGCTCCTACGAGCAGTACTTC. This chain links TRBV4-2 with TRBJ2-7, with D tentatively TRBD1 (5 bases). The germline V gene has CDR1 LGHNA and CDR2 YNFKEQ. V was cut by 3 bases and J by 0 bases, with 18 bases left in between. This CDR3 has 17 residues.